This T cell receptor (beta chain) derives from a study of long-term antiretroviral therapy in people with HIV. Sequencing relied on immunoSEQ assay v3.0, run at survey level. Produced via immunoSEQ multiplex PCR; TCRdb's table is partial and in-frame only. There are around 38,000 clones in the sample; about 95% occur only once, and around 2.1% lies in the top ten. Overall study findings and caveats: An increase in diversity followed ART, yet levels stayed below transplant donor controls. Dating from about 2004 to 2017, the blood was possibly obtained under older ART regimens.

Points on this clone: The antigen is unknown. Other DNA sequences in this specimen translate into the identical CDR3.

The TCR sequence derives from a man aged 25 to 40 with HIV. This sample comprised unsorted PBMCs, obtained 9.2 years after starting antiretroviral therapy.

DNA of the CDR3: TGTGCCAGCAGTGAACTTGGGAACACTGAAGCTTTCTTT. It specifies CASSELGNTEAFF. J is TRBJ1-1 and V is TRBV6-1, with unresolved D. V lost 2 bases and J 1 base, leaving 5 bases between the germline ends. The germline gives CDR1 MNHNS, CDR2 SASEGT. CDR3 length: 13 amino acids.